This T cell receptor beta chain is from a study of T cells in Graves' hyperthyroidism and ophthalmopathy. Study-wide results and caveats: In blood, most of the thyroid clonotypes expanded above 0.001 were also present.

The CDR3 is 13 residues long. Between the trimmed V and J ends, which lost 5 bases and 4 bases, there was a span of 9 bases. Per germline, CDR1 MNHNS and CDR2 SASEGT. Diagnoses were made from clinical symptoms, serum measures (thyroxine and TRAb), thyroid ultrasound and orbital computed tomography. RNA transcripts served as the template for amplifying TCR beta CDR3 regions. HTBI primers were the set used in a first-round RT-PCR of the TCR CDR3. Via MiXCR, TCRdb re-called the multiplex PCR reads, giving one row per CDR3 protein. The sample includes around 340,000 distinct CDR3 sequences, 21% of them seen just once. This clonotype showed up many times. The target antigen is unknown.

The gene calls are TRBV6-1 and TRBJ2-1; no reliable D call. The receptor was isolated from a woman aged 45-60 years with Graves' hyperthyroidism. Sequenced input: blood. The CDR3 nucleotides are TGTGCCAGCAGTCTCCCAGAGTACAATGAGCAGTTCTTC. Its translation: CASSLPEYNEQFF.